The rows below give T cell receptor beta chains drawn from one sample of a study of cytomegalovirus exposure and HLA in healthy donors. Measured with immunoSEQ multiplex PCR; TCRdb has only the in-frame clones, and not every one. The data show over 110,000 clones, approximately 80% seen once. The sample consisted of PBMCs. All receptors come from a male donor in good health and CMV-seronegative. Each CDR3 is given with its conserved first and last residue. The D gene is left open where the match is weak. Some rows mark clone size as missing; the rest say once, few, many or name a class of expanded clone.

d_call: TRBD2
clone_size: -
j_call: TRBJ2-3
v_call: TRBV30
cdr3_nt: TGTGCCTGGAAGCTAGCGGGGACAGATACGCAGTATTTT
cdr3_aa: CAWKLAGTDTQYF

d_call: TRBD2
clone_size: -
j_call: TRBJ2-1
v_call: TRBV29-1
cdr3_nt: TGCAGCGTTTCCGCCCCCCCGGGGACTAGCGGGAGGAATGAGCAGTTCTTC
cdr3_aa: CSVSAPPGTSGRNEQFF

d_call: TRBD2
clone_size: few
j_call: TRBJ2-7
v_call: TRBV13
cdr3_nt: TGTGCCAGCAGCTTAGGGGCGGGGGGCGAGCAGTACTTC
cdr3_aa: CASSLGAGGEQYF

d_call: TRBD1
clone_size: -
j_call: TRBJ1-2
v_call: TRBV28
cdr3_nt: TGTGCCAGCAGTACCCCAGACAGGGGGGCGAGTGGCTACACCTTC
cdr3_aa: CASSTPDRGASGYTF

d_call: -
clone_size: -
j_call: TRBJ1-5
v_call: TRBV6-1
cdr3_nt: TGTGCCAGCAGTGAAGGTGGGGACTTCGGTCAGCCCCAGCATTTT
cdr3_aa: CASSEGGDFGQPQHF

d_call: TRBD2
clone_size: -
j_call: TRBJ2-1
v_call: TRBV2
cdr3_nt: TGTGCCAGCGGAGCGGGAGGGCCAGATGAGCAGTTCTTC
cdr3_aa: CASGAGGPDEQFF

d_call: -
clone_size: -
j_call: TRBJ2-3
v_call: TRBV7-2
cdr3_nt: TGTGCCAGCAGCTTAGGGCCTGGCACAGATACGCAGTATTTT
cdr3_aa: CASSLGPGTDTQYF

d_call: -
clone_size: -
j_call: TRBJ2-5
v_call: TRBV7-8
cdr3_nt: TGTGCCAGCAGCTTAAGCCCGCCGATCCAAGAGACCCAGTACTTC
cdr3_aa: CASSLSPPIQETQYF

d_call: -
clone_size: -
j_call: TRBJ1-5
v_call: TRBV19
cdr3_nt: TGTGCCAGTAGTATAGATGGACAAAGTCAGCCCCAGCATTTT
cdr3_aa: CASSIDGQSQPQHF

d_call: -
clone_size: few
j_call: TRBJ2-7
v_call: TRBV29-1
cdr3_nt: TGCAGCTTCCGGCTGGGGGGTAACAACGAGCAGTACTTC
cdr3_aa: CSFRLGGNNEQYF

d_call: -
clone_size: few
j_call: TRBJ1-1
v_call: TRBV25-1
cdr3_nt: TGTGCCAGCAGCGCCCCAGGGCAGGGAAACACTGAAGCTTTCTTT
cdr3_aa: CASSAPGQGNTEAFF

d_call: -
clone_size: -
j_call: TRBJ1-2
v_call: TRBV5-5
cdr3_nt: TGTGCCAGCAGCTTGGTTCCGGGATCTTATGGCTACACCTTC
cdr3_aa: CASSLVPGSYGYTF

d_call: -
clone_size: -
j_call: TRBJ1-1
v_call: TRBV7-6
cdr3_nt: TGTGCCAGCAGCCTATGGACAGACACTGAAGCTTTCTTT
cdr3_aa: CASSLWTDTEAFF

d_call: -
clone_size: -
j_call: TRBJ2-2
v_call: TRBV5-1
cdr3_nt: TGCGCCAGCAGCATGGACCGCACCGGCGGGACCGGGGAGCTGTTTTTT
cdr3_aa: CASSMDRTGGTGELFF

d_call: TRBD2
clone_size: -
j_call: TRBJ2-3
v_call: TRBV7-9
cdr3_nt: TGTGCCAGCAGCCCCTACTTCCGGGGGAGGGGCTTCGCCACAGATACGCAGTATTTT
cdr3_aa: CASSPYFRGRGFATDTQYF

d_call: TRBD2
clone_size: -
j_call: TRBJ2-5
v_call: TRBV19
cdr3_nt: TGTGCCAGTAGTACTCTAGCGGGAGCAGAGACCCAGTACTTC
cdr3_aa: CASSTLAGAETQYF

d_call: -
clone_size: -
j_call: TRBJ1-5
v_call: TRBV4-1
cdr3_nt: TGCGCCAGCAGCCAGCAATTAATCAGGGCTTTGACCAATCAGCCCCAGCATTTT
cdr3_aa: CASSQQLIRALTNQPQHF

d_call: -
clone_size: -
j_call: TRBJ2-3
v_call: TRBV10-3
cdr3_nt: TGTGCCATCAGTGATCTACCAGGGACTCCTACAGATACGCAGTATTTT
cdr3_aa: CAISDLPGTPTDTQYF

d_call: -
clone_size: -
j_call: TRBJ2-2
v_call: TRBV5-4
cdr3_nt: TGTGCCAGCAGCTTGGGACTGGGGAACACCGGGGAGCTGTTTTTT
cdr3_aa: CASSLGLGNTGELFF

d_call: TRBD2
clone_size: -
j_call: TRBJ2-5
v_call: TRBV7-7
cdr3_nt: TGTGCTAGCAGCCCCGTAGCGGGAGATCAAGAGACCCAGTACTTC
cdr3_aa: CASSPVAGDQETQYF

d_call: -
clone_size: -
j_call: TRBJ2-2
v_call: TRBV19
cdr3_nt: TGTGCCAGTAGTATAGGGGACACCCCCGGGGAGCTGTTTTTT
cdr3_aa: CASSIGDTPGELFF

d_call: -
clone_size: -
j_call: TRBJ2-7
v_call: TRBV28
cdr3_nt: TGTGCCAGCAGTTCGCCGTCTATAGCCCGCTACTACGAGCAGTACTTC
cdr3_aa: CASSSPSIARYYEQYF

d_call: TRBD1
clone_size: few
j_call: TRBJ2-2
v_call: TRBV28
cdr3_nt: TGTGCCAGCAGTTCGGGACAGCCCACCGGGGAGCTGTTTTTT
cdr3_aa: CASSSGQPTGELFF

d_call: TRBD2
clone_size: once
j_call: TRBJ2-1
v_call: TRBV18
cdr3_nt: TGTGCCAGCTCCCCAGGAGCGGGGGCTATCAATGAGCAGTTCTTC
cdr3_aa: CASSPGAGAINEQFF

d_call: -
clone_size: -
j_call: TRBJ2-1
v_call: TRBV11-2
cdr3_nt: TGTGCCAGCAGCTTAGCAGCGAATGAGCAGTTCTTC
cdr3_aa: CASSLAANEQFF

d_call: -
clone_size: -
j_call: TRBJ2-4
v_call: TRBV5-1
cdr3_nt: TGCGCCAGCAGCTTCGAGGGGGAAAACATTCAGTACTTC
cdr3_aa: CASSFEGENIQYF

d_call: TRBD2
clone_size: few
j_call: TRBJ2-3
v_call: TRBV7-3
cdr3_nt: TGTGCCAGCAGCTTCAGCGGGAGTACAGATACGCAGTATTTT
cdr3_aa: CASSFSGSTDTQYF

d_call: -
clone_size: -
j_call: TRBJ1-2
v_call: TRBV5-4
cdr3_nt: TGTGCCAGCAGCTTGGAGTCCGGTCATCGAGGCTACACCTTC
cdr3_aa: CASSLESGHRGYTF

d_call: TRBD2
clone_size: few
j_call: TRBJ2-2
v_call: TRBV15
cdr3_nt: TGTGCCACCAGTAGCCGAGCGGGGACTTGGACCGGGGAGCTGTTTTTT
cdr3_aa: CATSSRAGTWTGELFF

d_call: -
clone_size: -
j_call: TRBJ2-7
v_call: TRBV5-1
cdr3_nt: TGCGCCAGCAGCCCAAACTTTTCCTCCTACGAGCAGTACTTC
cdr3_aa: CASSPNFSSYEQYF

d_call: -
clone_size: -
j_call: TRBJ1-4
v_call: TRBV29-1
cdr3_nt: TGCAGCGTTGCGCACAGGCTAGGGGAAAAACTGTTTTTT
cdr3_aa: CSVAHRLGEKLFF

d_call: TRBD2
clone_size: once
j_call: TRBJ2-5
v_call: TRBV5-1
cdr3_nt: TGCGCCAGCAGCCAGACTAGCGAACAAGAGACCCAGTACTTC
cdr3_aa: CASSQTSEQETQYF

d_call: TRBD2
clone_size: -
j_call: TRBJ2-2
v_call: TRBV28
cdr3_nt: TGTGCCAGCAGTTCGCGGGAGTATAGCGGGAGTTCCACCGGGGAGCTGTTTTTT
cdr3_aa: CASSSREYSGSSTGELFF

d_call: TRBD2
clone_size: -
j_call: TRBJ2-7
v_call: TRBV5-6
cdr3_nt: TGTGCCAGCAGCCCACGGACTAGCGGGAGGTCTGAGCAGTACTTC
cdr3_aa: CASSPRTSGRSEQYF

d_call: -
clone_size: once
j_call: TRBJ2-1
v_call: TRBV14
cdr3_nt: TGTGCCAGCAGGGGTTCGGGGAATGAGCAGTTCTTC
cdr3_aa: CASRGSGNEQFF

d_call: TRBD2
clone_size: -
j_call: TRBJ2-7
v_call: TRBV27
cdr3_nt: TGTGCCAGCAGTCTCCTCCTAGCGGGGCCGACCTACGAGCAGTACTTC
cdr3_aa: CASSLLLAGPTYEQYF

d_call: TRBD2
clone_size: -
j_call: TRBJ2-7
v_call: TRBV10-2
cdr3_nt: TGCGCCAGCAGTGGTACTAGCGGGAGGTACGAGCAGTACTTC
cdr3_aa: CASSGTSGRYEQYF

d_call: TRBD2
clone_size: -
j_call: TRBJ2-1
v_call: TRBV13
cdr3_nt: TGTGCCAGCAGCTTGGGGACTAGCGGGTACAATGAGCAGTTCTTC
cdr3_aa: CASSLGTSGYNEQFF

d_call: TRBD2
clone_size: few
j_call: TRBJ2-4
v_call: TRBV10-3
cdr3_nt: TGTGCCATCGCTGAAGCGGGAGATAGCCAATACTTC
cdr3_aa: CAIAEAGDSQYF

d_call: -
clone_size: once
j_call: TRBJ1-2
v_call: TRBV19
cdr3_nt: TGTGCCATCCTGGAGACCGGTCCGGTCGACTATGGCTACACCTTC
cdr3_aa: CAILETGPVDYGYTF

d_call: -
clone_size: few
j_call: TRBJ2-7
v_call: TRBV4-1
cdr3_nt: TGCGCCAGCAGCGCCTTGACAGGCCTCTCCTACGAGCAGTACTTC
cdr3_aa: CASSALTGLSYEQYF

d_call: -
clone_size: -
j_call: TRBJ1-1
v_call: TRBV29-1
cdr3_nt: TGCAGCGCCGTGGGGCAGACAAACACTGAAGCTTTCTTT
cdr3_aa: CSAVGQTNTEAFF

d_call: -
clone_size: -
j_call: TRBJ2-5
v_call: TRBV29-1
cdr3_nt: TGCAGCGTTGCGGGGGGCCTCCAAGAGACCCAGTACTTC
cdr3_aa: CSVAGGLQETQYF

d_call: -
clone_size: -
j_call: TRBJ2-1
v_call: TRBV7-9
cdr3_nt: TGTGCCAGCAGCTTAGTTATGCGGGCGGTTGAGCAGTTCTTC
cdr3_aa: CASSLVMRAVEQFF

d_call: -
clone_size: -
j_call: TRBJ1-4
v_call: TRBV6-6
cdr3_nt: TGTGCCAGCAGTCCCGCGGGGGCGAAACTGTTTTTT
cdr3_aa: CASSPAGAKLFF

d_call: TRBD1
clone_size: -
j_call: TRBJ2-2
v_call: TRBV7-6
cdr3_nt: TGTGCCAGCAGCTTAGTGACAGGGGGCGAAGACACCGGGGAGCTGTTTTTT
cdr3_aa: CASSLVTGGEDTGELFF

d_call: TRBD1
clone_size: -
j_call: TRBJ2-7
v_call: TRBV11-3
cdr3_nt: TGTGCCAGCAGCCTAGGGGGCACCGCAAAGCAGTACTTC
cdr3_aa: CASSLGGTAKQYF

d_call: -
clone_size: -
j_call: TRBJ1-1
v_call: TRBV9
cdr3_nt: TGTGCCAGCAGCTCAGGGGACGGACCGAACACTGAAGCTTTCTTT
cdr3_aa: CASSSGDGPNTEAFF

d_call: TRBD2
clone_size: -
j_call: TRBJ2-1
v_call: TRBV13
cdr3_nt: TGTGCCAGCAGTCGAGCGGGGGCCAATGAGCAGTTCTTC
cdr3_aa: CASSRAGANEQFF